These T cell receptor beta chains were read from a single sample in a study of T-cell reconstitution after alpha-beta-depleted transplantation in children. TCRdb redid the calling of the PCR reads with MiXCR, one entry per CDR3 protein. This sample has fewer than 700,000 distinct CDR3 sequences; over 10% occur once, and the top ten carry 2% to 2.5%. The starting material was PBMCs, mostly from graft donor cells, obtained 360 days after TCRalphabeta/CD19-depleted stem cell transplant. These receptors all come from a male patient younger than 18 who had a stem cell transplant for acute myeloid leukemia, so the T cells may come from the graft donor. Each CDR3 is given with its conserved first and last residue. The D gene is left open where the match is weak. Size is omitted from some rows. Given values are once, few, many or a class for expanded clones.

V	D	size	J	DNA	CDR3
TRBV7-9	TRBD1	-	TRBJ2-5	TGTGCCAGCAGCCCTGGGACAGGGAGTGAAGAGACCCAGTACTTC	CASSPGTGSEETQYF
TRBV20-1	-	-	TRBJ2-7	TGCAGTGCGGGGCCCACTATCGAGCAGTACTTC	CSAGPTIEQYF
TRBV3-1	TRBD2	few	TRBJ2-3	TGTGCCAGCAGCCAAGAGGTAGCAGCGGGAGGCACAGATACGCAGTATTTT	CASSQEVAAGGTDTQYF
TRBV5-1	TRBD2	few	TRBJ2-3	TGCGCCAGCAGCTCCACCCCCACTAGCGGGAGCACAGATACGCAGTATTTT	CASSSTPTSGSTDTQYF
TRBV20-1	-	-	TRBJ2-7	TGCACTATCGTAGGGAGCTCCTACGAGCAGTACTTC	CTIVGSSYEQYF
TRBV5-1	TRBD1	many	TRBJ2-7	TGCGCCAGCAGCTTGGTGGGACAGACCTACGAGCAGTACTTC	CASSLVGQTYEQYF
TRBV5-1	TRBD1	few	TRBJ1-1	TGCGCCAGCAGCGCACAGGGGGCGGTCGTCACTGAAGCTTTCTTT	CASSAQGAVVTEAFF
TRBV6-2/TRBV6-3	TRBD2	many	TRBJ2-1	TGTGCCAGCGCCCGGACTAGCGGGAGAGATGAGCAGTTCTTC	CASARTSGRDEQFF
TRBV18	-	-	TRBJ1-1	TGTGCCAGCTCACCATACAGGGACGGAGGGAACACTGAAGCTTTCTTT	CASSPYRDGGNTEAFF
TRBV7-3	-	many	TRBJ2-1	TGTGCCAGCGGAGAGCCCGGAGTATACAATGAGCAGTTCTTC	CASGEPGVYNEQFF
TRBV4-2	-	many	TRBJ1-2	TGTGCCAGCAGCCAAGAGGGGGACCTGGGCTATGGCTACACCTTC	CASSQEGDLGYGYTF
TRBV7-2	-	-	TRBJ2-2	TGTGCCAGCAGATTAAGCAGCTACACCGGGGAGCTGTTTTTT	CASRLSSYTGELFF
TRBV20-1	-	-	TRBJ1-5	TGCAGTGCTAGCCCAGTGAGGGAGAGCCATAGCAATCAGCCCCAGCATTTT	CSASPVRESHSNQPQHF
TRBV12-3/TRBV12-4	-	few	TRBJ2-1	TGTGCCAGCAGCCCCGGGAGCCCCCTAGACAATGAGCAGTTCTTC	CASSPGSPLDNEQFF
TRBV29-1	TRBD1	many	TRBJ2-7	TGCAGCGGACGGACAGGGGTAACCTACGAGCAGTACTTC	CSGRTGVTYEQYF
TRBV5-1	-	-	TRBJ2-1	TGCGCCAGCAGCGTCCAATCCGGGTCTTCGAGCTCCTACAATGAGCAGTTCTTC	CASSVQSGSSSSYNEQFF
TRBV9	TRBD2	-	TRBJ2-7	TGTGCCAGCAGCCGGCAGGGACTAGCGGGAGTTGGCTACGAGCAGTACTTC	CASSRQGLAGVGYEQYF
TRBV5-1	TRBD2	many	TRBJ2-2	TGCGCCAGCAGCCGTTCGAGGACTAGCGGAATTACCGGGGAGCTGTTTTTT	CASSRSRTSGITGELFF
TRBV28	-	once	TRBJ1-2	TGTGCCAGCAGTGTACAGGGTGACTATGGCTACACCTTC	CASSVQGDYGYTF
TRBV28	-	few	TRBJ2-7	TGTGCCAGCACTCCCAGGGTAGTCTACGAGCAGTACTTC	CASTPRVVYEQYF
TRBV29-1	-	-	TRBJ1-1	TGCAGCGTTGCCTGGGTTCTGGGGATGAACACTGAAGCTTTCTTT	CSVAWVLGMNTEAFF
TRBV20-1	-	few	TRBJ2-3	TGCAGTGCTACCCTGGGGATCGGGGGGCAGGGGAGATTT	CSATLGIGGQGRF
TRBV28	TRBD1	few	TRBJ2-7	TGTGCCAGCAGTTCGCCGGGACAGGGCGGGTGGCAGTACTTC	CASSSPGQGGWQYF
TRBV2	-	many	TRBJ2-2	TGTGCCAGCAGTGAAGCAGGCAGGGGGGCCGGGGAGCTGTTTTTT	CASSEAGRGAGELFF
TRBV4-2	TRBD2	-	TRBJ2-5	TGTGCCAGCAGCTTCCCGGGACTAGCGGAACAAGAGACCCAGTACTTC	CASSFPGLAEQETQYF
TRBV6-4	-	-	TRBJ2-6	TGTGCCAGCAGTGCCTTTCTGACACAGAGCTCTGGGGCCAACGTCCTGACTTTC	CASSAFLTQSSGANVLTF
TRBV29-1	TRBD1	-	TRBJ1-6	TGCAGCGTCGCGACAGGGGTGGGTTCACCCCTCCACTTT	CSVATGVGSPLHF
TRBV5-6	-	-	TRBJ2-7	TGTGCCAGCAGCTTCGGGCCAGCCGGCTCCTACGAGCAGTACTTC	CASSFGPAGSYEQYF
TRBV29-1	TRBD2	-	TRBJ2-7	TGCAGCGTTGGGTGGGCTAGCGGGAGGTTTGACGAGCAGTACTTC	CSVGWASGRFDEQYF
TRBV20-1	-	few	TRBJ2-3	TGCAGTGGCAGGGAGATCGTGGAAGATACGCAGTATTTT	CSGREIVEDTQYF
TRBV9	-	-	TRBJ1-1	TGTGCCAGCAGCCGGGGAGTAGGGGGAAACACTGAAGCTTTCTTT	CASSRGVGGNTEAFF
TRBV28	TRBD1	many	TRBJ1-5	TGTGCCAGCAGTCCCCCAGGGCAGGGGGGTCAGCCCCAGCATTTT	CASSPPGQGGQPQHF
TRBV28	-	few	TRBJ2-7	TGTGCCAGCAGTACCCATCACAGGGGAGGGGGTTACGAGCAGTACTTC	CASSTHHRGGGYEQYF
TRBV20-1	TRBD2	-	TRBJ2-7	TGCAGTGCTAGAGAAGGAGCGGGAGAGCCCTACGAGCAGTACTTC	CSAREGAGEPYEQYF
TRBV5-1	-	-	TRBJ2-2	TGCGCCAGCACTATCGGGTACACCGGGGAGCTGTTTTTT	CASTIGYTGELFF
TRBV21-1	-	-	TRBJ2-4	TGTGCCAGCAGCTTCACGGAGGGACTAGCCAAAAACATTCAGTACTTC	CASSFTEGLAKNIQYF
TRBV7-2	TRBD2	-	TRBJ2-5	TGTGCCAGCAGCTTAGGAACGGGAGGCTTCCAAGAGACCCAGTACTTC	CASSLGTGGFQETQYF
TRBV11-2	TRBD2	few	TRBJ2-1	TGTGCCAGCGGCCTGCCCGGGACTAGTAAGGGCAATGAGCAGTTCTTC	CASGLPGTSKGNEQFF
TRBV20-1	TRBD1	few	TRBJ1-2	TGCAGTGCTAGAGTGGACAGGGTGAACTATGGCTACACCTTC	CSARVDRVNYGYTF
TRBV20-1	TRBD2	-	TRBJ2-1	TGCAGTGCTAGAGAGCTAGCGGGAGGGTACAATGAGCAGTTCTTC	CSARELAGGYNEQFF
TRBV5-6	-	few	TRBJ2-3	TGTGCCAGCAGCTTGATTATCCCCCCGGGAGATACGCAGTATTTT	CASSLIIPPGDTQYF
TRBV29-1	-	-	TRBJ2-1	TGCAGCGTTGAATCGTCGGGGGCTAATGAGCAGTTCTTC	CSVESSGANEQFF
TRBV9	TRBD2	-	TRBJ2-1	TGTGCCAGCAGCGTAGATAGTCTAGCGGGAGGCTACAATGAGCAGTTCTTC	CASSVDSLAGGYNEQFF
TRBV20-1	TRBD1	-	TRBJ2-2	TGCAGTGCTAGAGATGGCAGGGGGCTTAACACCGGGGAGCTGTTTTTT	CSARDGRGLNTGELFF
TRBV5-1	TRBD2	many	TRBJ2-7	TGCGCCAGCAGCTCCCTTAGCGGGAGTCTCCACGAGCAGTACTTC	CASSSLSGSLHEQYF
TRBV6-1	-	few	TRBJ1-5	TGTGCCAGCAGGCAGGGATTTGTTGATCAGCCCCAGCATTTT	CASRQGFVDQPQHF
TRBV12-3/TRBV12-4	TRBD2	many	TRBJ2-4	TGTGCCAGCAGTTCCACTGCGGGACTAGCGGTAAACATTCAGTACTTC	CASSSTAGLAVNIQYF
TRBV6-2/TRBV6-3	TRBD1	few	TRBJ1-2	TGTGCCTCTGACAGGGGAGGCCATGGCTACACCTTC	CASDRGGHGYTF